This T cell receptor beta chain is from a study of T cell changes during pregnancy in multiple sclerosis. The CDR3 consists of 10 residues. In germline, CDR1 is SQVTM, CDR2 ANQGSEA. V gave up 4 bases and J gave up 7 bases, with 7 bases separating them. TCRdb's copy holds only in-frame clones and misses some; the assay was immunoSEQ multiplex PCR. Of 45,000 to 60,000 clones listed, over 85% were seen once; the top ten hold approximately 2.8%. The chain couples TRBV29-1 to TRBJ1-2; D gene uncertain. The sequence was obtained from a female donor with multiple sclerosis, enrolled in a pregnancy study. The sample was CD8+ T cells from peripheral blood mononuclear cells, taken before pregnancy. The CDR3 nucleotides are TGCAGCGTTGGGGCGAGTGGCTACACCTTC. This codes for CSVGASGYTF.